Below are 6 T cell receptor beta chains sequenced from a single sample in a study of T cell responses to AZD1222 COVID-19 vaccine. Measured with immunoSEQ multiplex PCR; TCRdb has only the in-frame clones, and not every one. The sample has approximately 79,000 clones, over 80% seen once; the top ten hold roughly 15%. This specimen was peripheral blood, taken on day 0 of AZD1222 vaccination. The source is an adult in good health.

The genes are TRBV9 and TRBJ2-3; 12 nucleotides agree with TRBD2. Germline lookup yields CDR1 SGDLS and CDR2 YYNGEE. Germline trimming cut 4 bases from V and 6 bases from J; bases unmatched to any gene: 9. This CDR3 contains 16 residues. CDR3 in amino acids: CASSSKTSGRTDTQYF. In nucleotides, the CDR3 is TGTGCCAGCAGCTCGAAGACTAGCGGGAGAACGGATACGCAGTATTTT.

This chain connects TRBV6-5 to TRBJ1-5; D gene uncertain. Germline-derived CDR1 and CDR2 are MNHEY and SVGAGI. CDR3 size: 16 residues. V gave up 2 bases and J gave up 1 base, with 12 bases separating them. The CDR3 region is CASSYGGRGSNQPQHF. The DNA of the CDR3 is TGTGCCAGCAGTTACGGTGGCAGAGGGAGCAATCAGCCCCAGCATTTT.

The chain's CDR3 is CATSASREGYNEQFF. The CDR3 nucleotides are TGTGCCACCAGCGCATCGCGGGAGGGGTACAATGAGCAGTTCTTC. The J gene is TRBJ2-1, the V gene TRBV15, with 9 positions matching TRBD2. CDR3 size: 15 residues. The junction had 6 bases not matched to a gene; V was cut back by 5 bases and J by 4 bases. CDR1 is LNHNV, CDR2 YYDKDF, per germline (reference sequence).

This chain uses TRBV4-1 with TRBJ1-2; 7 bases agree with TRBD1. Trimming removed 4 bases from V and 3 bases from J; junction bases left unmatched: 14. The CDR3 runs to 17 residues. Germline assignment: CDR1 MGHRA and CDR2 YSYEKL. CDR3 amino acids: CASSPGGRGNFDYGYTF. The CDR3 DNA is TGCGCCAGCAGCCCGGGGGGCAGGGGGAATTTTGACTATGGCTACACCTTC.

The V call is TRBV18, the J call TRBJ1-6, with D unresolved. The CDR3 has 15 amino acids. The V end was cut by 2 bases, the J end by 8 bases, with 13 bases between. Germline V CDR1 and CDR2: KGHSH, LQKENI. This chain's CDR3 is CASSPSQWEDSPLHF. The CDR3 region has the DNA TGTGCCAGCTCACCATCTCAATGGGAGGATTCACCCCTCCACTTT.

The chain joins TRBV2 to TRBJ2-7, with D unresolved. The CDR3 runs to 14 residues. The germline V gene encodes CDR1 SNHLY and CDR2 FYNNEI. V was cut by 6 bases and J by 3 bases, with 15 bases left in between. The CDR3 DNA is TGTGCCAGCAGATCAGAGGCCGGCCTCTACGAGCAGTACTTC. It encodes CASRSEAGLYEQYF. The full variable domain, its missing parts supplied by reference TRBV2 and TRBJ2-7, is EPEVTQTPSHQVTQMGQEVILRCVPISNHLYFYWYRQILGQKVEFLVSFYNNEISEKSEIFDDQFSVERPDGSNFTLKIRSTKLEDSAMYFCASRSEAGLYEQYFGPGTRLTVT.